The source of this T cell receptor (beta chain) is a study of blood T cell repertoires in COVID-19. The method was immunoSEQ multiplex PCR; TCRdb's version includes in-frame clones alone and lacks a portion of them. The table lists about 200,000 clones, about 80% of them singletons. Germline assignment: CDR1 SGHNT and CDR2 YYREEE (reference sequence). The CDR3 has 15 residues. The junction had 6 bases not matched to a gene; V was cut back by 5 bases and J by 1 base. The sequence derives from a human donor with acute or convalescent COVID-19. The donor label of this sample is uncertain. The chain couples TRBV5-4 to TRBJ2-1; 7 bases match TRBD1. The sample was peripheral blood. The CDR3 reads CASSKGQESYNEQFF. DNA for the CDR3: TGTGCCAGCAGTAAAGGACAGGAGTCCTACAATGAGCAGTTCTTC.